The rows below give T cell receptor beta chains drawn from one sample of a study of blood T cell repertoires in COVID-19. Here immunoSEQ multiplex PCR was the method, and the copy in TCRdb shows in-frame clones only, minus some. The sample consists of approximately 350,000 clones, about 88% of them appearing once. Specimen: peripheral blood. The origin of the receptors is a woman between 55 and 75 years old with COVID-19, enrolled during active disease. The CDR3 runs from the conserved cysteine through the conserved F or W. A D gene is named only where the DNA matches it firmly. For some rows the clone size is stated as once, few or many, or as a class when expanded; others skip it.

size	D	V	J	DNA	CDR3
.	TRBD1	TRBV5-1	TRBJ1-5	TGCGCCAGCAGCTCGGGACAGGGGAATCAGCCCCAGCATTTT	CASSSGQGNQPQHF
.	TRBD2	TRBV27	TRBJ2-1	TGTGCCAGCAGTTTAGCGGCAGCGGGGGGGCACAATGAGCAGTTCTTC	CASSLAAAGGHNEQFF
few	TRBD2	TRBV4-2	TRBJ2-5	TGTGCCAGCAGCCAAGACGGCCGCGGGGGGCAGATTGCGACCCAGTACTTC	CASSQDGRGGQIATQYF
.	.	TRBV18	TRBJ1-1	TGTGCCAGCGCACCATTTGGGTCCGCCACTACCACCCTAGCTTTCTTT	CASAPFGSATTTLAFF
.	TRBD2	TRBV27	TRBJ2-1	TGTGCCAGCAGTTTGGGTAGCGGGGGGTCCAATGAGCAGTTCTTC	CASSLGSGGSNEQFF
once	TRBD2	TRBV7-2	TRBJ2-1	TGTGCCAGCAGCTTCGGACTAGCGGGGGGATACAATGAGCAGTTCTTC	CASSFGLAGGYNEQFF
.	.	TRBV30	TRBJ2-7	TGTGCCTGGAGTACCCAGTACGAGCAGTACTTC	CAWSTQYEQYF
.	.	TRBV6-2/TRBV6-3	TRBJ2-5	TGTGCCAGCAGTCCCACAGGGTCTCGAGAGACCCAGTACTTC	CASSPTGSRETQYF
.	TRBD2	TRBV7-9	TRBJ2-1	TGTGCCAGCAGCTACAAACCGGGACTAGCGGGGGGTGGTGAGCAGTTCTTC	CASSYKPGLAGGGEQFF
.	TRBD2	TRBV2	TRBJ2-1	TGTGCCAGCAGTTGGACTAGCGGGGAATACAATGAGCAGTTCTTC	CASSWTSGEYNEQFF
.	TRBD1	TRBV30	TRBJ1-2	TGTGCCTGGATATCAGGCGGTGGACAGGCCGGGGGTGGCTACACCTTC	CAWISGGGQAGGGYTF
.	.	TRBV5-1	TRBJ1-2	TGCGCCAGCAGCCCCACCGGGGGGGGGTACTATGGCTACACCTTC	CASSPTGGGYYGYTF
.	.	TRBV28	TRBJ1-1	TGTGCCAGCAGTTTTTCTGCAGGGCCTGAAGCTTTCTTT	CASSFSAGPEAFF
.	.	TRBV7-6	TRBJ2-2	TGTGCCAGCAGCGTCACGCGGGACAGACAAAACACCGGGGAGCTGTTTTTT	CASSVTRDRQNTGELFF
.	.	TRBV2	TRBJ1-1	TGTGCCAGCTCCCAGGGAAGAAACACTGAAGCTTTCTTT	CASSQGRNTEAFF
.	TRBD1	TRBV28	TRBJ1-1	TGTGCCAGCAGTTTAGGTGCAGGCGGGACAGTGGTAATGAACACTGAAGCTTTCTTT	CASSLGAGGTVVMNTEAFF
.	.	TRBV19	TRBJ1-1	TGTGCCAGTAGTATGAAGGGCGGCCGGGGGGCGGGCACTGAAGCTTTCTTT	CASSMKGGRGAGTEAFF
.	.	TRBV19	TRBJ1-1	TGTGCCAGTAGAAAGCGCGATGAAGCTTTCTTT	CASRKRDEAFF
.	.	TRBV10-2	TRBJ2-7	TGCGCCAGCAGTGGAGAAACCTACGAGCAGTACTTC	CASSGETYEQYF
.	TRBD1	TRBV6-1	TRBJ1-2	TGTGCCAGCAGTGACCGGGACAGGGGATATGGCTACACCTTC	CASSDRDRGYGYTF
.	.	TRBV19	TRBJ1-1	TGTGCCAGTAGTATTTACCAGGGTTCCATGAACACTGAAGCTTTCTTT	CASSIYQGSMNTEAFF